This T cell receptor (beta chain) was observed in a study of blood T cell repertoires in COVID-19. Study-wide context: COVID-19 samples from acute and convalescent phases originated in the United States, Italy and Spain. Sample material is recorded as cDNA or gDNA derived from T cells, B-cell-depleted T cells, or PBMCs.

The CDR3 runs to 15 residues. Per germline, CDR1 SGDLS and CDR2 YYNGEE. With V trimmed by 0 bases and J by 9 bases, 8 bases remained unmatched. Authors' methods: The authors estimated nucleated cell counts from reference gene primer amplification. Data came from immunoSEQ multiplex PCR; TCRdb stores just in-frame clones and leaves some out. D and trimming were read from the DNA, whereas the V and J calls and clone size are those reported in that table. The table has 300,000 or so clones, around 86% seen once. Sequencing input: peripheral blood. V gene TRBV9 combines with J gene TRBJ2-1, with TRBD2 matching over 8 bases. This TCR was recovered from a man in his 70s with acute or convalescent COVID-19. This chain's CDR3 is CASSVVAGRKGEQFF. The CDR3, as DNA: TGTGCCAGCAGCGTAGTAGCGGGGAGGAAAGGTGAGCAGTTCTTC. Supplemented by reference TRBV9 and TRBJ2-1, the full variable domain reads DSGVTQTPKHLITATGQRVTLRCSPRSGDLSVYWYQQSLDQGLQFLIQYYNGEERAKGNILERFSAQQFPDLHSELNLSSLELGDSALYFCASSVVAGRKGEQFFGPGTRLTVL.